Sequencing of this T cell receptor beta chain was carried out in a study of blood T cells in healthy people across ages. Whole-study results and caveats: Estimates of diversity drawn from one million T cells were considered underestimates. Long-lived donors had more naive CD4+ cells and higher diversity than aged donors. Donor CMV status, an unknown factor, possibly confounded changes in expanded clonotypes.

Together with a sample-barcoded 5' primer, a J-beta primer mix was included in a second PCR lasting roughly 6 to 12 cycles. Each CDR3 protein is one row after TCRdb ran MiXCR on the 5' RACE reads. In the table there are some 1.7 million distinct CDR3 sequences, about 30% of which are singletons. Donors gave about 10 milliliters of peripheral blood apiece. This CDR3 is 13 amino acids long. Losses at the gene ends were 8 bases for V and 8 bases for J; bases not matched to a gene: 11. Germline V gene data show CDR1 as MGHDK and CDR2 as SYGVNS. This clonotype was observed a few times. Antigen unknown. The rearrangement links TRBV25-1 to TRBJ1-2, with 7 bases that match TRBD1. The sample consisted of blood. This TCR was recovered from a woman under 40 in good health. The CDR3, as DNA: TGTGCCAGCGAACTAAAGGGGGCTCGGGGCTACACCTTC. It translates to CASELKGARGYTF.